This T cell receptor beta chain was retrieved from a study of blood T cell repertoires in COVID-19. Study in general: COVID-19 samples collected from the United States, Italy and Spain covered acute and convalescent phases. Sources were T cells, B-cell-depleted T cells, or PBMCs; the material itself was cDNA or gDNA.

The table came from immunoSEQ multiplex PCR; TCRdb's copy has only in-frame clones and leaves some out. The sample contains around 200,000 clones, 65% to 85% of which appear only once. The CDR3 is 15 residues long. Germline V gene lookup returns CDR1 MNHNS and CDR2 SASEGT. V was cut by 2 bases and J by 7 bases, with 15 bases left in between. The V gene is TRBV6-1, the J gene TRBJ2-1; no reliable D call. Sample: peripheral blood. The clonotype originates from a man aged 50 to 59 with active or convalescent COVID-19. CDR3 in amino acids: CASSELARIRNEQFF. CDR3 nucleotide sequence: TGTGCCAGCAGTGAATTAGCTCGGATTCGAAATGAGCAGTTCTTC.